The T cell receptor (beta chain) described here comes from a study of blood T cell repertoires in COVID-19. Study-wide context: Acute-phase and convalescent COVID-19 samples originated in the United States, Italy and Spain. PBMCs, B-cell-depleted T cells, or T cells were the source of the cDNA or gDNA that made up the material.

Study processing details: Quantification of nucleated cells was approximated via reference gene primer amplification. Sequencing used immunoSEQ multiplex PCR; TCRdb keeps in-frame clones, though not all of them. The DNA gave D and trimming, while V, J and clone size come from that table. The sample shows some 60,000 clones, 91% of them seen only once. This clone was seen a single time. This CDR3 contains 14 residues. The junction had 3 bases not matched to a gene; V was cut back by 6 bases and J by 1 base. Germline assignment: CDR1 MDHEN and CDR2 SYDVKM. The sample was peripheral blood. The sequence was obtained from a man in his fifties or sixties with acute or convalescent COVID-19. The chain employs TRBV28 and TRBJ2-5; TRBD2 agrees at 9 bases. CDR3 sequence (DNA): TGTGCCAGCAGGCTGACTAGCGGCCAAGAGACCCAGTACTTC. Protein: CASRLTSGQETQYF.